The 28 T cell receptor beta chains listed next were all sequenced from one sample in a study of T cell responses to AZD1222 COVID-19 vaccine. Repertoires were generated with immunoSEQ multiplex PCR, while TCRdb's copy carries only in-frame clones and drops some. The sample yields about 86,000 clones, over 75% seen once. Here the sequenced sample was peripheral blood, taken 28 days after the second AZD1222 dose. Every receptor here comes from an adult who received the AZD1222 COVID-19 vaccine.

This clone came up a few times. The chain recombines TRBV19 with TRBJ2-7, with no clear D. V lost 6 bases, J lost 8 bases, and 8 bases lay in between. CDR1 is LNHDA and CDR2 is SQIVND in the germline V gene (reference sequence). The CDR3 runs to 10 residues. The CDR3 DNA reads as TGTGCCAGTAGAGATCGACAGCAGTACTTC. Translated: CASRDRQQYF.

This chain joins TRBV21-1 and TRBJ1-4. TRBV21-1 is a known pseudogene. The length of the CDR3 is 16 residues. CDR3 sequence reads: CASSSRARATNEKLFF. The DNA of the CDR3 is TGTGCCAGCAGCTCCCGGGCCCGTGCAACTAATGAAAAACTGTTTTTT.

The chain is built from TRBV7-2 and TRBJ1-3; D is undetermined. With 5 bases removed from V and 7 bases from J, the gap between germline ends came to 15 bases. The CDR3 runs to 14 residues. CDR1 is SGHTA and CDR2 is FQGNSA in the germline V gene. DNA for the CDR3: TGTGCCAGCAGCCTAGAGATTGGGCGGAACACCATATATTTT. The encoded protein is CASSLEIGRNTIYF.

The rearrangement uses TRBV19 and TRBJ1-2; D gene uncertain. Trimming shortened V by 6 bases and J by 2 bases, and 4 bases separated the two germline ends. The CDR3 spans 11 residues. Germline CDR1 and CDR2: LNHDA and SQIVND (reference sequence). CDR3 amino acids: CASRQNYGYTF. Written as DNA, the CDR3 is TGTGCCAGTAGGCAGAACTATGGCTACACCTTC.

The rearrangement links TRBV28 to TRBJ2-1, with 10 bases lining up with TRBD2. Germline V lookup: CDR1 MDHEN, CDR2 SYDVKM. This CDR3 is 19 amino acids long. With V trimmed by 5 bases and J by 7 bases, 20 bases remained unmatched. CDR3 in DNA: TGTGCCAGCAGTCCTACCCTTGAGGGTAGCGGGAGGAGAAGGAATGAGCAGTTCTTC. This translates into CASSPTLEGSGRRRNEQFF.

The V and J genes are TRBV9 and TRBJ2-3; 8 nucleotides align to TRBD2. CDR3 length equals 15 residues. J was trimmed by 0 bases and V by 3 bases; bases with no gene match: 3. Germline V gene sequence: CDR1 SGDLS, CDR2 YYNGEE. This chain's CDR3 is CASSAAGASTDTQYF. Written as DNA, the CDR3 is TGTGCCAGCAGCGCAGCGGGGGCTAGCACAGATACGCAGTATTTT.

The rearrangement joins TRBV4-3 to TRBJ1-1; TRBD1 matches at 7 bases. With 0 bases clipped from V and 3 bases from J, the junction kept 4 bases outside the gene matches. The CDR3 extends over 15 amino acids. The germline V gene has CDR1 LGHNA and CDR2 YSLEER. CDR3 bases: TGCGCCAGCAGCCAAGAAACAGGGGTCTACACTGAAGCTTTCTTT. The encoded protein is CASSQETGVYTEAFF.

The sample holds one count of this clone. The chain carries TRBV2 and TRBJ1-2; tentative D call: TRBD1 (6 bases). Germline CDR1 is SNHLY and CDR2 is FYNNEI. Trimming shortened V by 3 bases and J by 4 bases, and 12 bases separated the two germline ends. The CDR3 spans 14 residues. CDR3 protein: CASSERQAPYGYTF. CDR3 DNA: TGTGCCAGCAGTGAGAGACAGGCACCCTATGGCTACACCTTC.

The V and J genes are TRBV7-9 and TRBJ1-1, with unresolved D. Trimming removed 4 bases at V and 5 bases at J, with 14 bases between. The CDR3 sequence is 14 residues long. Germline V lookup: CDR1 SEHNR, CDR2 FQNEAQ (reference sequence). CDR3 in amino acids: CASSYHPHGTEAFF. The CDR3 bases are TGTGCCAGCAGCTATCACCCCCACGGGACTGAAGCTTTCTTT.

The chain recombines TRBV29-1 with TRBJ2-7, with D possibly matching TRBD1 (6 bases). Germline assignment: CDR1 SQVTM and CDR2 ANQGSEA. V was clipped by 6 bases and J by 6 bases, with 12 bases between them. The CDR3 runs 11 residues. For the CDR3, the DNA is TGCAGCGTAAACAGGGCATGCGAGCAGTACTTC. It codes for CSVNRACEQYF.

The chain recombines TRBV11-2 with TRBJ1-2; D ambiguous. The CDR3 totals 13 residues. Germline lookup yields CDR1 SGHAT and CDR2 FQNNGV. V was shortened by 3 bases and J by 1 base, with 6 bases between the two germline ends. The CDR3 loop reads CASSFEVNYGYTF. The CDR3 DNA sequence: TGTGCCAGCAGCTTTGAGGTTAACTATGGCTACACCTTC.

The chain is built from TRBV5-8 and TRBJ1-1; D remains unclear. The CDR3 loop spans 12 amino acids. CDR1 and CDR2 from the germline V gene are SGHTS and YDEGEE. The V and J ends lost 0 bases and 3 bases respectively, with 3 bases between them. This CDR3 is CASSLGHTEAFF. The CDR3 coding sequence is TGTGCCAGCAGCTTGGGACACACTGAAGCTTTCTTT.

The chain employs TRBV4-1 and TRBJ1-1; the D is unclear. The CDR3 has 15 residues. Germline-derived CDR1 and CDR2 are MGHRA and YSYEKL. The germline V and J ends were trimmed by 0 bases and 4 bases, with 12 bases remaining between them. The CDR3 region has the DNA TGCGCCAGCAGCCAAGATGGTGGAGGTAGCACTGAAGCTTTCTTT. It yields the protein CASSQDGGGSTEAFF.

The chain combines TRBV29-1 with TRBJ1-2; TRBD1 is a possible D gene (5 bases). V was shortened by 6 bases and J by 6 bases, with 14 bases between the two germline ends. The CDR3 is 12 amino acids. Per the germline V gene, CDR1 is SQVTM and CDR2 is ANQGSEA. The CDR3 loop reads CSVYRQSHGYTF. The CDR3, as DNA: TGCAGCGTCTACCGACAGTCCCATGGCTACACCTTC. Looking up the rest from reference TRBV29-1 and TRBJ1-2 gives the full variable domain: SAVISQKPSRDICQRGTSLTIQCQVDSQVTMMFWYRQQPGQSLTLIATANQGSEATYESGFVIDKFPISRPNLTFSTLTVSNMSPEDSSIYLCSVYRQSHGYTFGSGTRLTVV.

This clone appeared a few times. CDR3 residues: CATEGTGELFF. CDR3 nucleotide sequence: TGTGCCACCGAGGGGACCGGGGAGCTGTTTTTT. This chain connects TRBV12-3 or TRBV12-4 to TRBJ2-2; D possibly matches TRBD1 or TRBD2 (5 bases each). The CDR3 contains 11 residues. Between the trimmed V and J ends, which lost 10 bases and 5 bases, there was a span of 8 bases.

The chain carries TRBV28 and TRBJ1-1, with 7 bases aligning to TRBD1. The CDR3 contains 14 residues. Germline CDR1 is MDHEN and CDR2 is SYDVKM. V was pared by 6 bases and J by 4 bases, with 8 bases of the junction left unmatched. DNA for the CDR3: TGTGCCAGCAGAGGACAGGACCGGTCCACTGAAGCTTTCTTT. Its protein is CASRGQDRSTEAFF. Full variable domain (outside the CDR3, taken from reference TRBV28 and TRBJ1-1): DVKVTQSSRYLVKRTGEKVFLECVQDMDHENMFWYRQDPGLGLRLIYFSYDVKMKEKGDIPEGYSVSREKKERFSLILESASTNQTSMYLCASRGQDRSTEAFFGQGTRLTVV.

V usage is TRBV7-2 and J usage is TRBJ1-5; the D gene is possibly TRBD1 (5 bases). In germline, CDR1 is SGHTA, CDR2 FQGNSA. Trimming left V 5 bases short and J 0 bases short, with 17 bases between. CDR3 length: 17 residues. DNA for the CDR3: TGTGCCAGCAGCCCAATAGGGACCCTTTATAGCAATCAGCCCCAGCATTTT. It encodes CASSPIGTLYSNQPQHF.

For the CDR3, the DNA is TGTGCCAGCAGCTCATCCGGGACAGGGCGCTACGAGCAGTACTTC. As protein: CASSSSGTGRYEQYF. The V gene is TRBV7-9, the J gene TRBJ2-7, with 9 nucleotides matching TRBD1. The V gene end was trimmed by 4 bases and the J gene end by 3 bases; junction bases not matched to a gene: 7. Germline CDR1 SEHNR, CDR2 FQNEAQ (reference sequence). This CDR3 region has 15 residues.

This chain uses TRBV3-1 (or the pseudogene TRBV3-2) with TRBJ2-7, with D maybe TRBD2 (6 bases). Looked up from germline, CDR1 is LGHDT and CDR2 is YNNKEL (reference sequence). The CDR3 runs 15 residues. The V end lost 1 base, the J end lost 6 bases, and 16 bases lay between the germline ends. Here the CDR3 reads CASSQGGVGFREQYF. The DNA of the CDR3 is TGTGCCAGCAGCCAAGGCGGGGTTGGGTTCCGCGAGCAGTACTTC.

The chain links TRBV5-8 to TRBJ2-1, with TRBD2 matching 11 bases. Germline CDR1 is SGHTS and CDR2 is YDEGEE. The V and J ends lost 7 bases and 3 bases, in that order; junction bases with no gene match: 6. The length of the CDR3 is 15 residues. As DNA, the CDR3 is TGTGCCAGCGGAGCTAGCGGGGGGTTCTACAATGAGCAGTTCTTC. Protein: CASGASGGFYNEQFF. The full variable domain, its missing parts supplied by reference TRBV5-8 and TRBJ2-1, is EAGVTQSPTHLIKTRGQQATLRCSPISGHTSVYWYQQALGLGLQFLLWYDEGEERNRGNFPPRFSGRQFPNYSSELNVNALELEDSALYLCASGASGGFYNEQFFGPGTRLTVL.

This rearrangement joins TRBV12-3 or TRBV12-4 to TRBJ2-5, with D possibly being TRBD1 (5 bases). This CDR3 contains 12 residues. Between the trimmed V and J ends, which lost 8 bases and 1 base, there was a span of 8 bases. This CDR3 reads CASGQGQETQYF. The CDR3 DNA follows: TGTGCCAGCGGCCAGGGCCAAGAGACCCAGTACTTC.

The gene calls are TRBV9 and TRBJ2-2; 7 positions agree with TRBD1. Germline lookup yields CDR1 SGDLS and CDR2 YYNGEE. This CDR3 is built from 15 residues. Trimming at V came to 4 bases and at J to 0 bases, leaving 3 bases not matched to a gene. CDR3: CASSWDSANTGELFF. CDR3 DNA: TGTGCCAGCAGCTGGGACAGCGCGAACACCGGGGAGCTGTTTTTT.

The chain joins TRBV3-1 (or the pseudogene TRBV3-2) to TRBJ2-1, with D maybe TRBD1 (6 bases). V was trimmed by 0 bases and J by 3 bases, leaving 18 bases between them. CDR3 size: 18 residues. Germline loops: CDR1 LGHDT, CDR2 YNNKEL (reference sequence). In DNA, the CDR3 is TGTGCCAGCAGCCAAGATTTTGACCGGGACAAACTCTACAATGAGCAGTTCTTC. Encoded protein: CASSQDFDRDKLYNEQFF.

V gene TRBV27 combines with J gene TRBJ1-5, with D hard to call. This CDR3 contains 13 residues. Looked up from germline, CDR1 is MNHEY and CDR2 is SMNVEV (reference sequence). V was clipped by 6 bases and J by 4 bases, with 10 bases between them. The CDR3 loop reads CASRRRENQPQHF. As DNA, the CDR3 is TGTGCCAGCAGAAGACGGGAAAATCAGCCCCAGCATTTT.

V gene TRBV28 combines with J gene TRBJ1-4, with 7 bases lining up with TRBD1. Germline loops: CDR1 MDHEN, CDR2 SYDVKM. V shed 1 base and J 7 bases; nucleotides not matched to a gene: 9. The CDR3 covers 16 residues. This CDR3 reads CASSLSKGARGEKLFF. CDR3 coding DNA: TGTGCCAGCAGTTTATCAAAGGGGGCCCGAGGTGAAAAACTGTTTTTT.

This rearrangement joins TRBV12-5 to TRBJ1-1; 7 positions match TRBD1. The CDR3 runs 17 residues. Germline-derived CDR1 and CDR2 are LGHNT and FRNRAP. V was pared by 1 base and J by 1 base, with 9 bases of the junction left unmatched. CDR3 DNA sequence: TGTGCTAGTGGTTTGGCAGCCGAGGGACAGTGGAACACTGAAGCTTTCTTT. Translation: CASGLAAEGQWNTEAFF.

CDR3 nucleotides: TGTGCCAGCAGTGACCCTAGCGGGGGGCACGTAACCTACGAGCAGTACTTC. Its translation: CASSDPSGGHVTYEQYF. The chain recombines TRBV2 with TRBJ2-7; 11 nucleotides match TRBD2. V shed 3 bases and J 2 bases; nucleotides not matched to a gene: 9. Per germline, CDR1 SNHLY and CDR2 FYNNEI. This CDR3 spans 17 amino acids. Full variable domain (outside the CDR3, taken from reference TRBV2 and TRBJ2-7): EPEVTQTPSHQVTQMGQEVILRCVPISNHLYFYWYRQILGQKVEFLVSFYNNEISEKSEIFDDQFSVERPDGSNFTLKIRSTKLEDSAMYFCASSDPSGGHVTYEQYFGPGTRLTVT.

V usage is TRBV11-3 and J usage is TRBJ2-2, with no clear D. The CDR3 consists of 14 residues. CDR1 is SGHNT, CDR2 YENEEA, per germline. Trimming took 0 bases from V and 3 from J, leaving 5 bases between them. CDR3 region: CASSLDGYTGELFF. DNA of the CDR3: TGTGCCAGCAGCTTAGACGGGTACACCGGGGAGCTGTTTTTT.